Here is one TCR beta chain with its context. Its antigen has not been determined. No base quality information exists; no much larger clone differs at one position. These data originate in a study of resident and recirculating memory T cells in vitiligo (dated by TCRdb to 2016 to 2019). About the study as a whole: For TCR beta sequencing, epidermis was obtained by shave biopsy from two lesional and two nonlesional sites, and PBMCs were also collected, from each of a few stable vitiligo patients. The goal of the human TCR beta sequencing was to check whether lesional vitiligo skin contained specific clones that differed from the clones found in nonlesional skin and blood. Samples were homogenized without cell sorting just before genomic DNA extraction with the Qiagen DNeasy Blood & Tissue Kit.

The immunoSEQ hsTCRB kit was used to amplify TCR beta chains from the genomic DNA. TCR beta libraries were sequenced on an Illumina MiSeq instrument by the immunoSEQ service. The authors' analysis ran thus. Repertoire data were analyzed using the immunoSEQ Analyzer. This is the immuneACCESS table as TCRdb keeps it, with only in-frame sequences that have V and J called. A part of the clones is gone; compared with another copy, unresolved V genes explain less than half, and the rest is unexplained. The V and J calls and clone size were taken over from that table, and D and trimming were inferred from the DNA. The sample table holds tens of thousands of clones, of which more than 85% were seen once. About 4.9% of the sample belongs to the ten largest clones. Results and caveats for the whole study, not just this receptor: No single dominant TCR clone was found, and clonality differed from one vitiligo lesion to another. Even within a single patient, overlap and correlation analysis found no significant repertoire overlap between any biopsies apart from each lesion compared with itself. TCR sequences were not shared across biopsy sites or across patients, which suggests that different T cell clones infiltrate different lesions, a pattern described as private specificity. Mechanistic studies in the future are needed to assess how much the detected T cell clones and the human Trm pools versus Tcm pools each contribute.

The germline V gene encodes CDR1 SGHDT and CDR2 YYEEEE. CDR3 length: 19 amino acids, cysteine to phenylalanine. Just CDR3 DNA is preserved here, 57 bases in frame from base 1. V gives up 2 bases and J gives up 4 bases, and the segment between their germline ends measures 28 bases. Stable vitiligo was defined as no change in lesions over the previous 6 months. For classification as stable, the absence of confetti depigmentation, a clinical sign of active vitiligo, was additionally required. Any patient who had received treatment in the previous three months was excluded. PBMCs were isolated from heparinized blood by Ficoll density gradient centrifugation and then flash-frozen.

This receptor was taken from a male donor with vitiligo. This receptor chain uses TRBV5-6 and TRBJ2-7, with TRBD1 perhaps the D gene, on 6 matching bases. The sample consisted of blood. The DNA sequence follows: TGTGCCAGCAGCTTCACCGGGACATTCCGTCACCGTCCCTCGTACGAGCAGTACTTC. It translates to CASSFTGTFRHRPSYEQYF.